This T cell receptor beta chain was recorded in a study of blood T cell repertoires in COVID-19. Overall study: Donors in the United States, Italy and Spain gave samples during acute or convalescent COVID-19. In each case, the material was cDNA or gDNA derived from T cells, B-cell-depleted T cells, or PBMCs.

The CDR3 contains 17 residues. CDR1 SNHLY and CDR2 FYNNEI come from the germline V gene. The V gene lost 0 bases and the J gene lost 0 bases, with 15 bases spanning the gap. Sequencing was performed with immunoSEQ multiplex PCR; in TCRdb, only in-frame clones are kept and a portion is missing. The sample has about 53,000 clones; around nine tenths are singletons. The specimen was peripheral blood. The receptor comes from a man between 50 and 59 years old with acute or convalescent COVID-19. The genes are TRBV2 and TRBJ2-7, with a possible D match to TRBD2 (5 bases). CDR3 amino acids: CASSEAPPSTFSYEQYF. In DNA form, the CDR3 reads TGTGCCAGCAGTGAAGCTCCCCCTAGCACGTTCTCCTACGAGCAGTACTTC.